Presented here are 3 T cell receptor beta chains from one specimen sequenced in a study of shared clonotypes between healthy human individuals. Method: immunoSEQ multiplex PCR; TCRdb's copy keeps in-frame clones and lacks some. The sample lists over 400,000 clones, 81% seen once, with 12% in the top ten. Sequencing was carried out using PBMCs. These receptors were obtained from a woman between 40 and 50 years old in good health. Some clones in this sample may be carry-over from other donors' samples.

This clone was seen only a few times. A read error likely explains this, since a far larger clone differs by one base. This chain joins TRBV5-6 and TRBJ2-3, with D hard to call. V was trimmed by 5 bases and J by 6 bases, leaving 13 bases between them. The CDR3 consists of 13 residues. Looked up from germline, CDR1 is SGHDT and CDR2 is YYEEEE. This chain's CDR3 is CASRLIPDDTQYF. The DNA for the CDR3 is TGTGCCAGCAGACTCATACCGGATGATACGCAGTATTTT.

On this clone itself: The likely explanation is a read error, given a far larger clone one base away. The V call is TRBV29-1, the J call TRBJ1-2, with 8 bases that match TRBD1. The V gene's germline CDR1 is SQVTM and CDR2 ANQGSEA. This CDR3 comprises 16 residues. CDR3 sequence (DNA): TGCGGCGTTGAGGGGGTCAGGGGGCGCGCAAACTATGGCTACACCTTC. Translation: CGVEGVRGRANYGYTF.

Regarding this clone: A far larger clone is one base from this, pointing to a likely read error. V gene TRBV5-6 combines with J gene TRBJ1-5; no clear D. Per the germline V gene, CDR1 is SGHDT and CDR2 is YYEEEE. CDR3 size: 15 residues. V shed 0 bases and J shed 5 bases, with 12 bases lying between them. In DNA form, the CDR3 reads TGTGCCAGCAGCTTGGCGGAAGGAGAGGATCAGCCCCAGCATTTT. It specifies CASSLAEGEDQPQHF.